This T cell receptor (beta chain) derives from a study of blood T cell repertoires in COVID-19. Study-level information: The samples span acute and convalescent COVID-19 from the United States, Italy and Spain.

The germline V gene encodes CDR1 KGHDR and CDR2 SFDVKD. This CDR3 has 20 residues. V lost 4 bases, J lost 2 bases, and 11 bases stayed unmatched. Some clones are missing from TCRdb's copy, which holds only in-frame ones; the method was immunoSEQ multiplex PCR. The sample holds roughly 180,000 clones, about 85% seen once. The sample consisted of peripheral blood. The clonotype comes from a woman under 40 with active or convalescent COVID-19. The chain carries TRBV24-1 and TRBJ2-3; 16 positions agree with TRBD2. This chain's CDR3 is CATSDPGTSGGASATDTQYF. The DNA of the CDR3 is TGTGCCACCAGTGACCCCGGGACTAGCGGGGGGGCCAGTGCCACAGATACGCAGTATTTT.